This T cell receptor beta chain came from a study of OX40 agonist ivuxolimab in advanced cancers. Study details: Patients undergoing dose escalation presented with hepatocellular carcinoma, melanoma, renal cell or head and neck cancer.

Germline V CDR1 and CDR2: SGHAT, FQNNGV. This CDR3 has 16 amino acids. V lost 7 bases and J lost 3, with 21 bases in between. Sequencing was performed with immunoSEQ multiplex PCR; in TCRdb, only in-frame clones are kept and a portion is missing. Among more than 85,000 clones listed, about 90% were seen once. The specimen was CD4+ or CD8+ T cells sorted from blood, collected in a trial of the OX40 agonist ivuxolimab. The J gene is TRBJ2-5, the V gene TRBV11-2; D is perhaps TRBD1 (6 bases). This receptor was identified in an adult with an advanced solid tumor such as melanoma, head and neck, liver or kidney cancer. In DNA form, the CDR3 reads TGTGCCAGCACCCGCAGGGGCCCCGCACGAGAAGAGACCCAGTACTTC. This codes for CASTRRGPAREETQYF.